This T cell receptor (beta chain) was recorded in a study of T cells in Graves' hyperthyroidism and ophthalmopathy. Study-level results: The model anticipated ophthalmopathy a median around six months pre-onset.

It was RNA transcripts that yielded the amplified TCR beta CDR3 regions. First-round RT-PCR with HTBI primers amplified the TCR CDR3 region. TCRdb analysed the multiplex PCR reads with MiXCR anew, one entry per CDR3 protein. The sample contains a few hundred thousand distinct CDR3 sequences, 15% to 17% of which appear only once. The CDR3 sequence is 18 residues long. Per germline, CDR1 SGHAT and CDR2 FQNNGV. V lost 1 base and J lost 0, with 16 bases in between. Among the patients, aged 18 to 65, hyperthyroidism was newly diagnosed and had lasted under 2 months. Orbital computed tomography and thyroid ultrasound, together with serum TRAb and thyroxine and clinical symptoms, were used for diagnoses. Many counts were recorded for this clonotype. Its antigen is unidentified.

Sequenced material: blood. The sequence came from a woman younger than 45 with Graves' hyperthyroidism. J is TRBJ2-1 and V is TRBV11-2, with D possibly being TRBD1 or TRBD2 (5 bases each). The CDR3, as DNA: TGTGCCAGCAGCTTAGCCCCGGGACCGAGCGTCTCCTACAATGAGCAGTTCTTC. As protein: CASSLAPGPSVSYNEQFF.